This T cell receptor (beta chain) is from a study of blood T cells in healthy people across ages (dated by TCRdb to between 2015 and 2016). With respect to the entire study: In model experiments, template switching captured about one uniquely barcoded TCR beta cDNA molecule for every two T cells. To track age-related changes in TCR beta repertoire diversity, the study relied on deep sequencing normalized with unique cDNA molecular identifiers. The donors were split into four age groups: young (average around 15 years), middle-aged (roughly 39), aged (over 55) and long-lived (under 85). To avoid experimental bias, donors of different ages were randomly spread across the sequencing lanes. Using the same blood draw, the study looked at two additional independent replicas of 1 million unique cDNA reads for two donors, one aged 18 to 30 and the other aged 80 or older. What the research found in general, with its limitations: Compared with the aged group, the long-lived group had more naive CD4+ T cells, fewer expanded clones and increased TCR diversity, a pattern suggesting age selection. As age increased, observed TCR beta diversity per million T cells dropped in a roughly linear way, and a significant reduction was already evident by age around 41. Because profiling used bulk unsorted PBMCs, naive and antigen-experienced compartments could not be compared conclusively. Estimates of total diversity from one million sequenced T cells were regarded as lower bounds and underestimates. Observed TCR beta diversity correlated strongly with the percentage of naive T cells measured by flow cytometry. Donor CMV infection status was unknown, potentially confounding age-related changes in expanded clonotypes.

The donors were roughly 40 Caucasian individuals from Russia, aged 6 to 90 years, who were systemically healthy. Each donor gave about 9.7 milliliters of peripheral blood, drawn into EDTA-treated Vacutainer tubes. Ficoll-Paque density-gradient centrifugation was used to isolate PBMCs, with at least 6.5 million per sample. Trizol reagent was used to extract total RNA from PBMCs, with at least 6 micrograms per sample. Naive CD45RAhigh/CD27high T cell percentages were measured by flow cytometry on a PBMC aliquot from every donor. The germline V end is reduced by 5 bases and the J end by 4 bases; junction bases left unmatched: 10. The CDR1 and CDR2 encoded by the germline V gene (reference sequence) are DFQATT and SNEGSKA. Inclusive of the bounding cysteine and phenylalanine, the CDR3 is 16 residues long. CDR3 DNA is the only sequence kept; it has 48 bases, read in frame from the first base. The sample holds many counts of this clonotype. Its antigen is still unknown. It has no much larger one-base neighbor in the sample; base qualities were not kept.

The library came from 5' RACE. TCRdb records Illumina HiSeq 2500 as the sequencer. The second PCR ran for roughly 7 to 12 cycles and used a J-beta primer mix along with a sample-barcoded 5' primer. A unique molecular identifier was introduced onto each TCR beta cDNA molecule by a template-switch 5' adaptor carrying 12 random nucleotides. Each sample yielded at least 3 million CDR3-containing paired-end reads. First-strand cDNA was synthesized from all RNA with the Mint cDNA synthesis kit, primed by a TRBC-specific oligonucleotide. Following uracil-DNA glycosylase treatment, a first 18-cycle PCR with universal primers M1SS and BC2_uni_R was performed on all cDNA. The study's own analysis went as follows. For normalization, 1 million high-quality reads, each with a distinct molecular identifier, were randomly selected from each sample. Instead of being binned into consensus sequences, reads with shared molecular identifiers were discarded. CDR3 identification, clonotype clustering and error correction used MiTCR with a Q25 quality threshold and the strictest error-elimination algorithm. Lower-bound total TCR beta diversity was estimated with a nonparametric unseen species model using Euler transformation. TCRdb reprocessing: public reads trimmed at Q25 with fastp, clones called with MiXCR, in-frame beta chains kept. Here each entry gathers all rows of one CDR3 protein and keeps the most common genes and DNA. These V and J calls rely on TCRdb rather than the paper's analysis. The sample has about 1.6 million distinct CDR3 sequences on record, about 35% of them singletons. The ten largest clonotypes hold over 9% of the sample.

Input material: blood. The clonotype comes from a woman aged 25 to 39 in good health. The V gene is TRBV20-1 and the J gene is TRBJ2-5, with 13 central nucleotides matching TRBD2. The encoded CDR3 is CSAPRTSGRFPETQYF. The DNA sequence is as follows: TGCAGTGCTCCCAGGACTAGCGGGAGATTCCCAGAGACCCAGTACTTC.